This T cell receptor (beta chain) stems from a study of high-grade serous ovarian cancer treatment subgroups. Data came from immunoSEQ multiplex PCR; TCRdb stores just in-frame clones and leaves some out. The data show about 16,000 clones, almost 75% seen once. Tumor samples were taken before definitive surgery or chemotherapy. Germline values: CDR1 LGHNA, CDR2 YSLEER. The germline V and J ends were trimmed by 0 bases and 4 bases, with 15 bases remaining between them. The CDR3 is 16 residues long. This sequence was found in a human donor with high-grade serous ovarian cancer. Sequencing used tumor tissue. J is TRBJ1-2 and V is TRBV4-3, with D unclear. CDR3 in amino acids: CASSQDPQVAGYGYTF. For the CDR3, the DNA is TGCGCCAGCAGCCAAGATCCCCAAGTAGCGGGCTATGGCTACACCTTC.